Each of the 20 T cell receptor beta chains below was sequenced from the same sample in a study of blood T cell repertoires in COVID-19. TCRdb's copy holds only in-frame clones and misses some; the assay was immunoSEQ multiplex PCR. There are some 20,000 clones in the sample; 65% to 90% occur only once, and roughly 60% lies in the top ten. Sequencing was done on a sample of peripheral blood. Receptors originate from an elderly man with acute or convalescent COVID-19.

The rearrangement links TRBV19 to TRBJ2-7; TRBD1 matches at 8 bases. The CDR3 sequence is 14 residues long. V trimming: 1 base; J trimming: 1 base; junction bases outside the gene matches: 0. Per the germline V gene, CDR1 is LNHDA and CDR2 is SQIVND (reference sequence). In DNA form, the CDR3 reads TGTGCCAGTAGTATAGGGACAGGGTCCTACGAGCAGTACTTC. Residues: CASSIGTGSYEQYF.

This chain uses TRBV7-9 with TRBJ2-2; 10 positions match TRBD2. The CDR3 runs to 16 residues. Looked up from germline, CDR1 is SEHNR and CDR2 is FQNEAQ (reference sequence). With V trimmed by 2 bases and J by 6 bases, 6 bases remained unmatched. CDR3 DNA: TGTGCCAGCAGCTTATTGGCTAGCGGGGGCGCCGGGGAGCTGTTTTTT. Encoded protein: CASSLLASGGAGELFF.

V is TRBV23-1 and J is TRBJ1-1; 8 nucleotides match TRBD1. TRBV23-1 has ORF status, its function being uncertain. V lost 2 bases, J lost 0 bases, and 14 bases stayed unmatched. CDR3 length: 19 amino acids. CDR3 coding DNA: TGCGCCAGCAGTCAAACTCCCGAGACAGGGGCGAACATGAACACTGAAGCTTTCTTT. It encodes CASSQTPETGANMNTEAFF.

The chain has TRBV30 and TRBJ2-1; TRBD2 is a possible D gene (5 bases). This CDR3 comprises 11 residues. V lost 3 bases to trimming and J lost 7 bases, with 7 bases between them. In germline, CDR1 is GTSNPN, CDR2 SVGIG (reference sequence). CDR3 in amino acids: CAWSGGNEQFF. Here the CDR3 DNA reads TGTGCCTGGAGCGGCGGGAATGAGCAGTTCTTC.

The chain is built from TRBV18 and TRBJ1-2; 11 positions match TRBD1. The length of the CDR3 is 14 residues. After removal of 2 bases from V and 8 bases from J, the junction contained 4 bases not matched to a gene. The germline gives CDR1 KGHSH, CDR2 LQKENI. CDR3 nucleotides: TGTGCCAGCTCACCAGGACAGGGGGCTGGGGGCTACACCTTC. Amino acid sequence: CASSPGQGAGGYTF.

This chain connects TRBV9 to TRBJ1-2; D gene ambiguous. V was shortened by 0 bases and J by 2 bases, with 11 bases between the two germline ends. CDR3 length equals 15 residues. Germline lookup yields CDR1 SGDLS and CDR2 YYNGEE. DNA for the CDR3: TGTGCCAGCAGCGTAGATCCTGGGCAGAACTATGGCTACACCTTC. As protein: CASSVDPGQNYGYTF.

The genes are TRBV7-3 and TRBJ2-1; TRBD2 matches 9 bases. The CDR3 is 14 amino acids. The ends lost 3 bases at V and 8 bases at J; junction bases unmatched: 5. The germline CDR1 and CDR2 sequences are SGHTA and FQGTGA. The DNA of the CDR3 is TGTGCCAGCAGCTTCAAGCGGGGGGAAGATGAGCAGTTCTTC. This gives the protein CASSFKRGEDEQFF.

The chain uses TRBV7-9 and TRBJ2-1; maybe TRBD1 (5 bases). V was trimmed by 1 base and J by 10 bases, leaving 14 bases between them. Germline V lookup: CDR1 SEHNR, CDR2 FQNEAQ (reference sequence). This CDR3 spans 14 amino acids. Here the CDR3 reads CASSLVQGKGEQFF. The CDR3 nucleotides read TGTGCCAGCAGCTTAGTGCAGGGTAAAGGAGAGCAGTTCTTC.

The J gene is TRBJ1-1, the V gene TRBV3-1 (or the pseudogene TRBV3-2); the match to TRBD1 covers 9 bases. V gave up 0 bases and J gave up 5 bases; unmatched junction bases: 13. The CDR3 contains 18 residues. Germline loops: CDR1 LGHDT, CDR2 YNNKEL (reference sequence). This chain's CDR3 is CASSQDPGQGIRDTEAFF. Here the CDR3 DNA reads TGTGCCAGCAGCCAAGACCCCGGACAGGGGATCCGGGATACTGAAGCTTTCTTT.

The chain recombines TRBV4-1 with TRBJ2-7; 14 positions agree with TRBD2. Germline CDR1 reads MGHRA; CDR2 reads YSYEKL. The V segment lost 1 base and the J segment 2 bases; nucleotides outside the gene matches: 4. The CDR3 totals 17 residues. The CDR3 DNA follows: TGCGCCAGCAGCCAAGGACTAGCGGGGGGGCTCGCCTACGAGCAGTACTTC. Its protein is CASSQGLAGGLAYEQYF.

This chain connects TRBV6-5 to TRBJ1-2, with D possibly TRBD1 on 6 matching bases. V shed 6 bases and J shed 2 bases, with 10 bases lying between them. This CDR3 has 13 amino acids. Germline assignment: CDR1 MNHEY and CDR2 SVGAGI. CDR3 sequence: CASRRGQNYGYTF. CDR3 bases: TGTGCCAGCAGACGTGGACAGAACTATGGCTACACCTTC.

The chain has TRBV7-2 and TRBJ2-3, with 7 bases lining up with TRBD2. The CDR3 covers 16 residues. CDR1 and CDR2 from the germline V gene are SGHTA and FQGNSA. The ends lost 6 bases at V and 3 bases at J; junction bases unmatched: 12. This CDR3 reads CASRLMPSGITDTQYF. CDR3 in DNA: TGTGCCAGCAGATTGATGCCTAGCGGTATTACAGATACGCAGTATTTT.

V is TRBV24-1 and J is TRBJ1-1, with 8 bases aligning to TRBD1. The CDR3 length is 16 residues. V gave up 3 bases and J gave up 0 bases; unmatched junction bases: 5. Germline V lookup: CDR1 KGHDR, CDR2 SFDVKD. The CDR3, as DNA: TGTGCCACCAGTGATACCGGACAGGGCGTGAACACTGAAGCTTTCTTT. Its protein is CATSDTGQGVNTEAFF.

The CDR3: CARAKQGSNQPQHF. As DNA, the CDR3 is TGTGCCAGAGCGAAACAGGGGAGCAATCAGCCCCAGCATTTT. This chain joins TRBV5-3 and TRBJ1-5, with 7 bases that match TRBD1. TRBV5-3 is an ORF for which the function is uncertain. Germline trimming cut 7 bases from V and 1 base from J; bases unmatched to any gene: 5. The CDR3 spans 14 residues.

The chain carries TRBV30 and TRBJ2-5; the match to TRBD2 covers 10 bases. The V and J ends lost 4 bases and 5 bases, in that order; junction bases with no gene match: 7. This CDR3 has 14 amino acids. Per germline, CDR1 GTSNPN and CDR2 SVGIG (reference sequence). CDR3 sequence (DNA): TGTGCCTGGAAAGCGGGGGGGCGCTCGGAGACCCAGTACTTC. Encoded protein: CAWKAGGRSETQYF.

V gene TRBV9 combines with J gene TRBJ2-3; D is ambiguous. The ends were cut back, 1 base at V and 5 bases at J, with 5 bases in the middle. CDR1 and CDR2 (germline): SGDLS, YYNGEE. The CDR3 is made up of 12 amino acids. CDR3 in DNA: TGTGCCAGCAGCGTACGAGAAGATACGCAGTATTTT. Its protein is CASSVREDTQYF.

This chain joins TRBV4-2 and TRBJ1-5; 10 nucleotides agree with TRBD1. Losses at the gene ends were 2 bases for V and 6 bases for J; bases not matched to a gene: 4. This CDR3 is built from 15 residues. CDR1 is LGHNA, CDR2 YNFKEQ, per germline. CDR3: CASSQSGTGVQPQHF. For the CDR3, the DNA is TGTGCCAGCAGCCAATCCGGGACAGGGGTTCAGCCCCAGCATTTT.

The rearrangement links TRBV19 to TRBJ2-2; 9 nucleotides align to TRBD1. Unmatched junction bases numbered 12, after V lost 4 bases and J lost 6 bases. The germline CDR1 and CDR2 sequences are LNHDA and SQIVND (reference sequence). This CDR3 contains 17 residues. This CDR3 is CASSTPTGGEKAGELFF. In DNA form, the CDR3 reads TGTGCCAGTAGTACGCCAACAGGGGGCGAAAAGGCCGGGGAGCTGTTTTTT.

The DNA for the CDR3 is TGTGCCAGCAGCCCCGGGAGCTCCTACAATGAGCAGTTCTTC. Its protein product is CASSPGSSYNEQFF. This rearrangement joins TRBV7-9 to TRBJ2-1, with a weak D call TRBD2 (6 bases). The V gene's germline CDR1 is SEHNR and CDR2 FQNEAQ (reference sequence). V dropped 5 bases and J dropped 0 bases, with 8 bases sitting between them. The CDR3 has 14 amino acids.

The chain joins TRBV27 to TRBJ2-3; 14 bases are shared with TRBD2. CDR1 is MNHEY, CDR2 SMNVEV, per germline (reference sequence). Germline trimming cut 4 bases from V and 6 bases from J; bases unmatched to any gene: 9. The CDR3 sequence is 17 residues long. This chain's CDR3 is CASSYHGLAGGQDTQYF. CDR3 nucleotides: TGTGCCAGCAGTTATCACGGACTAGCGGGGGGTCAGGATACGCAGTATTTT.